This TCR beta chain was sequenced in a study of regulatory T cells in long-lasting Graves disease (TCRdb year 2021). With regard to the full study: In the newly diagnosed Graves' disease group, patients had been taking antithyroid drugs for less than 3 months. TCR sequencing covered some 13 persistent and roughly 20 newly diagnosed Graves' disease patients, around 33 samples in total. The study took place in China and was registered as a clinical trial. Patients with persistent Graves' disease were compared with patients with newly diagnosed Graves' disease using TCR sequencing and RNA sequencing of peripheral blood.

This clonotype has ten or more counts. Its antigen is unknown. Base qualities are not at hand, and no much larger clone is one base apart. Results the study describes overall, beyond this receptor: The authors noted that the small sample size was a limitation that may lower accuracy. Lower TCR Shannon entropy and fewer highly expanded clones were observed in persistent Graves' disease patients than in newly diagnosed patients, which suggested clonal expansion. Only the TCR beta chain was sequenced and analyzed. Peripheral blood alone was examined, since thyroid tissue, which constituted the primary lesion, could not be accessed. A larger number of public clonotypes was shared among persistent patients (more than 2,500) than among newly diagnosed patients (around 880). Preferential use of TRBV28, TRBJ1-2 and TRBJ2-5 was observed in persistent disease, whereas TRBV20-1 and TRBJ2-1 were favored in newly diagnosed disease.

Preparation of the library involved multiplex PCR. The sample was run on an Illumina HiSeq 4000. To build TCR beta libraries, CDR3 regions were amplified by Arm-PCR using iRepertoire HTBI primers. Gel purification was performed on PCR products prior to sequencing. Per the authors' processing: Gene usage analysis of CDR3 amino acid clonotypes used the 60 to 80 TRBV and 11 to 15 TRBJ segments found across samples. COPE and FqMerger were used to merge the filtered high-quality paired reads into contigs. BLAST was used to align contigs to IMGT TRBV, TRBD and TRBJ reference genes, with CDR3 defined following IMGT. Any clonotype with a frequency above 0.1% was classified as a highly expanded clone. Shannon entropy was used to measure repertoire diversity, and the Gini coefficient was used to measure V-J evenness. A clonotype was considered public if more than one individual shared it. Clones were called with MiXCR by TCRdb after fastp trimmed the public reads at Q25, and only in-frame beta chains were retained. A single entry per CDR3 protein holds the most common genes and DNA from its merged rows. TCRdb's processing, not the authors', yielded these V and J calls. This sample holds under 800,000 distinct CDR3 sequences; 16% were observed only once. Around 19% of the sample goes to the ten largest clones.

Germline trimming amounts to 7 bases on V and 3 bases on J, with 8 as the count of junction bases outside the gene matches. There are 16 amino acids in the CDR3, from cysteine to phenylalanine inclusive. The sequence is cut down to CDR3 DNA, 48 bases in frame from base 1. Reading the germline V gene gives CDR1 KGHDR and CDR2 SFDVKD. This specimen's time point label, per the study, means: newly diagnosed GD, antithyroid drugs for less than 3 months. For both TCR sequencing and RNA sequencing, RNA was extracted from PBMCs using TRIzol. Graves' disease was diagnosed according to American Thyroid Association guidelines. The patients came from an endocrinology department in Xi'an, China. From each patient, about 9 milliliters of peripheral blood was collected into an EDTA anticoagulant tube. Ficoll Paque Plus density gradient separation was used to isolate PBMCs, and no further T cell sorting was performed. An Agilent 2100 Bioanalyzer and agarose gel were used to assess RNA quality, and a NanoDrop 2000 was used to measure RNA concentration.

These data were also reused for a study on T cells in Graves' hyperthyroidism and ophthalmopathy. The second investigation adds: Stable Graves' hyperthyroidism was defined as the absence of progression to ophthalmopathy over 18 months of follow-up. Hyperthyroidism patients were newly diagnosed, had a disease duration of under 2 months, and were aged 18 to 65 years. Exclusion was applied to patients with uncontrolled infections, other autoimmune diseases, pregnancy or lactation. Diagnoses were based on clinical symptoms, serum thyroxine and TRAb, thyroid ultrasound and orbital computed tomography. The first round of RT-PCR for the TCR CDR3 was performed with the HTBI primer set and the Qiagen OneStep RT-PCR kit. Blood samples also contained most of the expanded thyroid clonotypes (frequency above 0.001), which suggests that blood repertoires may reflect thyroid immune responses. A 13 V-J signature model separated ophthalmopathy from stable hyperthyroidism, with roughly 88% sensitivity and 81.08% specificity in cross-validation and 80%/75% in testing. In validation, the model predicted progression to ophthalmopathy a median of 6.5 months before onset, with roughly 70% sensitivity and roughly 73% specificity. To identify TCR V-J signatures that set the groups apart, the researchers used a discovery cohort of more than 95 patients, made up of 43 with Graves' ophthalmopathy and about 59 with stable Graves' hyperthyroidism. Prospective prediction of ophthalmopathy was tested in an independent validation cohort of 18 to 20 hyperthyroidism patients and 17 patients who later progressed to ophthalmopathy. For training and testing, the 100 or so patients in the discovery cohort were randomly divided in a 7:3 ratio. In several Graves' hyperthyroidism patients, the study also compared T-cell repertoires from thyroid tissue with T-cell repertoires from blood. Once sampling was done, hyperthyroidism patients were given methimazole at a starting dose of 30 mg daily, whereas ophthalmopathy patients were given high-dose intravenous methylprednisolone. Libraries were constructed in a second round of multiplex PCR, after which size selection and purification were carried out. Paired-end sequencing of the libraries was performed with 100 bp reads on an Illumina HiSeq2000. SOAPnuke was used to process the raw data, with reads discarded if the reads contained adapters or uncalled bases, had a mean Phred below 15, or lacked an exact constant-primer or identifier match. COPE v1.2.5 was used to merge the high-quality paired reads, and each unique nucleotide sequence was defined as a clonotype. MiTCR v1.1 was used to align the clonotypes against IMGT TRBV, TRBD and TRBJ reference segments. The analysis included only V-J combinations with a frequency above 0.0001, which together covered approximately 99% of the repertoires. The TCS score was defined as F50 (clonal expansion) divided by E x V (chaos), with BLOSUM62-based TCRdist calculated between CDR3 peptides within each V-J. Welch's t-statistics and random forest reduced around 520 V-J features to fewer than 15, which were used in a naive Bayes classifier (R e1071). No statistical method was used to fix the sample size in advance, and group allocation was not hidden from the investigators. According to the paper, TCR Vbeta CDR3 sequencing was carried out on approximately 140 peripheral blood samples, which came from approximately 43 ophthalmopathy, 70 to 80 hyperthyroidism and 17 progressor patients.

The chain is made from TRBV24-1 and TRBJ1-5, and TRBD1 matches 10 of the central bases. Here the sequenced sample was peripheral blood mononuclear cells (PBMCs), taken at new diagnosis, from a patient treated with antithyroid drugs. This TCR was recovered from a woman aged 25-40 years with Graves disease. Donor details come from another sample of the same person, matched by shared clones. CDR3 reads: CATSPADRGYNQPQHF. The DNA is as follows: TGTGCCACCAGCCCAGCGGACAGGGGGTACAATCAGCCCCAGCATTTT.